This T cell receptor (beta chain) was identified in a study of beta chain features in type 1 diabetes (dated by TCRdb to the late 2010s). About the full investigation: No differences in mean age, gender distribution, total cell number or subset yield were found between patients and healthy donors. A total of under 120,000,000 sorted cells were examined across all samples, and RNA yield correlated strongly with the number of cells per subset. The study compared TCRB repertoires of sorted circulating CD4+ T cell subsets between recently diagnosed type 1 diabetes patients and matched healthy donors. Regulatory and stem cell-like memory subsets were obtained from only 8 patients and roughly 8 healthy donors, while naive and central memory subsets were obtained from all 30 or so donors. What the work shows at the level of the full study, not this receptor alone: Patients with type 1 diabetes made fewer insertions and deleted more nucleotides at VDJ recombination sites, implying thymic rearrangement abnormalities. In all four CD4+ subsets, TCRB CDR3 length was moderately but significantly shorter in type 1 diabetes patients. Naive, central memory and regulatory TCRB repertoires appeared to be more alike among patients than among healthy donors. PCR may preferentially amplify shorter templates, but because patient and control samples were amplified and corrected together, any resulting skew would affect both groups equally. Because small numbers of individuals were included in the HLA sub-analyses, any influence of HLA type on TCRB rearrangement was left unresolved. Because cDNA was sequenced instead of genomic DNA, activated cells with high expression could be over-represented, although the groups did not differ in activation or CD3 levels.

A single peripheral blood draw of approximately 120 mL on average was collected from each donor into heparinised tubes. Using a panel that included CD45RO, CCR7, CD25, CD127, CD95 and CD27, naive, central memory, regulatory and stem cell-like memory CD4+ T cells were sorted on a BD FACSAria II. Every sorted population had a purity above 98%. Right away, PBMCs were isolated by Lymphoprep density gradient centrifugation and were stained directly, with no culture step. To minimize batch effects, samples were stained and sorted in pairs, one healthy donor with one patient per experiment. The germline V gene (reference sequence) yields SEHNR for CDR1 and FQNEAQ for CDR2. At the junction V is shortened by 5 bases and J by 2 bases, with 13 bases in between. From the cysteine through the phenylalanine, the CDR3 covers 15 amino acids. Solely the CDR3 DNA is kept, with 45 bases framed from the first base. All of the isolated RNA was reverse transcribed with the High Capacity cDNA Reverse Transcription Kit, so expressed TCRB transcripts were sequenced. Naive, central memory and regulatory T cell samples underwent deep immunoSEQ sequencing, averaging around 4 million total reads per sample. After sorted cells were lysed in RLT buffer, RNA was extracted with DNase-treated RNeasy Micro or Mini kits, with the choice depending on cell number. To prevent cross-contamination, each cell subset was processed individually, whereas patient and healthy donor samples were processed jointly. Using the immunoSEQ multiplex PCR, TCRB sequences were amplified from cDNA into 87-bp fragments spanning the CDR3 region. Sequencing of the amplicons was done on the Illumina HiSeq platform. The paper's processing steps were these. Synthetic template baselines were used to correct PCR bias computationally, reads within Hamming distance 2 were collapsed together, and singletons that could not be merged were discarded. Reads were aligned against IMGT to assign V, D and J genes, CDR3 length and insertions or deletions at six rearrangement sites. Within each subset, clonotype counts were normalized to sorted cell number, after which true diversity and Gini coefficients were computed with the tcR R package. The overlap coefficient, calculated on TCRB nucleotide sequences, was used to quantify repertoire sharing. Out-of-frame TCRB sequences from naive cells were analyzed as a proxy for the pre-selection repertoire. The source is immuneACCESS, and TCRdb retained only in-frame sequences with V and J called. Part of the clones is not carried over; for the studies checked, unresolved V genes explain less than half of this, and the remainder is unexplained. V and J calls and clone size come straight from that table; D and trimming were deduced from the DNA. The sample yields over 650,000 clones; over 12% were counted once. The ten largest clones capture less than 0.04% of the sample.

This clone showed up just a few times. No cognate antigen has been identified for it. Base qualities are missing; no much larger clone stands one base away. Sequenced material: naive CD4+ T cells from blood. In the paper's terms, the cell subset or site label means: true naive CD4+ T cells. The sequence joins TRBV7-9 to TRBJ2-1; TRBD1 is perhaps the D gene, given 6 matching bases. The sequence was obtained from a man younger than 35 with type 1 diabetes. The CDR3 corresponds to CASSLGQSPYNEQFF. The sequence in DNA is TGTGCCAGCAGCCTAGGACAGTCACCCTACAATGAGCAGTTCTTC.